These 5 T cell receptor beta chains came from one sample sequenced in a study of OX40 agonist ivuxolimab in advanced cancers. The data were produced by immunoSEQ multiplex PCR, yet TCRdb's version contains in-frame clones alone and is incomplete. Of approximately 11,000 clones in the sample, 80% were seen once. The sequences come from CD4+ or CD8+ T cells sorted from blood, collected in a trial of the OX40 agonist ivuxolimab. The receptors come from an adult with an advanced solid tumor such as melanoma, head and neck, liver or kidney cancer.

The rearrangement links TRBV29-1 to TRBJ1-1, with a weak D call TRBD1 (5 bases). Germline V CDR1 and CDR2: SQVTM, ANQGSEA. V gave up 7 bases and J gave up 7 bases, with 19 bases separating them. This CDR3 region has 13 residues. The DNA for the CDR3 is TGCAGCGCTACGACAGCTACCACCGTTGAAGCTTTCTTT. It is translated as CSATTATTVEAFF.

The chain carries TRBV10-2 and TRBJ1-1, with D unclear. Germline V gene data show CDR1 as WSHSY and CDR2 as SAAADI. Between the trimmed V and J ends, which lost 0 bases and 0 bases, there was a span of 5 bases. The CDR3 consists of 14 residues. This chain's CDR3 is CASSESAMNTEAFF. The CDR3 DNA is TGCGCCAGCAGTGAGTCGGCTATGAACACTGAAGCTTTCTTT.

V usage is TRBV27 and J usage is TRBJ2-7; D might be TRBD1 (6 bases). The V gene's germline CDR1 is MNHEY and CDR2 SMNVEV (reference sequence). The V and J ends lost 5 bases and 0 bases respectively, with 11 bases between them. This CDR3 has 14 residues. CDR3 in DNA: TGTGCCAGCAGTGACCGGGGACACTCCTACGAGCAGTACTTC. Protein product: CASSDRGHSYEQYF.

The chain links TRBV5-6 to TRBJ2-2; D may be TRBD2 (6 bases). The CDR3 length is 14 residues. Germline V lookup: CDR1 SGHDT, CDR2 YYEEEE. V was clipped by 4 bases and J by 5 bases, with 12 bases between them. In DNA form, the CDR3 reads TGTGCCAGCAGCGCGCGACTAGAAACCGGGGAGCTGTTTTTT. It yields the protein CASSARLETGELFF. Looking up the rest from reference TRBV5-6 and TRBJ2-2 gives the full variable domain: DAGVTQSPTHLIKTRGQQVTLRCSPKSGHDTVSWYQQALGQGPQFIFQYYEEEERQRGNFPDRFSGHQFPNYSSELNVNALLLGDSALYLCASSARLETGELFFGEGSRLTVL.

This clone was seen a handful of times. V is TRBV6-4 and J is TRBJ1-5; D is unclear. Germline V lookup: CDR1 MRHNA, CDR2 SNTAGT. CDR3 length: 13 residues. The V and J ends lost 3 bases and 4 bases respectively, with 7 bases between them. CDR3 bases: TGTGCCAGCAGTGAACTAGAAAATCAGCCCCAGCATTTT. It translates to CASSELENQPQHF.